This TCR beta chain was captured by sequencing in a study of control samples from healthy donors and cancer patients. The method was immunoSEQ multiplex PCR; TCRdb's version includes in-frame clones alone and lacks a portion of them. The sample holds approximately 140,000 clones, around 90% seen once. Germline CDR1 reads SEHNR; CDR2 reads FQNEAQ (reference sequence). The CDR3 length is 16 residues. J lost 7 bases, V lost 1 base, and 5 bases had no gene match. Specimen: blood. The TCR was taken from a young man in good health. V usage is TRBV7-9 and J usage is TRBJ2-1, with 12 positions matching TRBD2. The CDR3 bases are TGTGCCAGCAGCTTAGAAGGACTAGCGGGAAAGAATGAGCAGTTCTTC. Its protein product is CASSLEGLAGKNEQFF.